This entry describes one T cell receptor beta chain. What it binds is not known. Sequencing was done on patients that had shown CD8+CD57+ cell expansion by flow cytometry. All participating patients were living with severe acquired aplastic anemia. The study sampled blood from patients who had received no therapy. This sample was taken from a study of CD8+CD57+ T cells in acquired aplastic anemia. Looking at the study overall: Quantities of DNA derived from sorted CD4+ and CD8+ cells averaged approximately 3.3 ug. Study-level findings and limits: Sharing between patients and controls was observed for twenty-nine CD8+ CDR3 sequences.

Using genomic DNA as the template, TCR beta VDJ and CDR3 profiling was carried out. In TCRdb, the reads were re-called with MiXCR into one record per CDR3 protein. Among some 160,000 distinct CDR3 sequences listed, less than 50% were seen once. Trimming stripped 5 bases from V and 7 bases from J, with 15 bases between. The germline V gene has CDR1 DFQATT and CDR2 SNEGSKA (reference sequence). The CDR3 spans 14 residues. Sequencing used sorted CD4+, CD8+, or CD8+CD57+ T cells (not recorded which) from PBMCs. This chain links TRBV20-1 with TRBJ1-6, with a weak D call TRBD1 (5 bases). This receptor was identified in a human donor with aplastic anemia. In DNA form, the CDR3 reads TGCAGTGCTGGCTTCGGACATGAGAATTCACCCCTCCACTTT. The encoded protein is CSAGFGHENSPLHF.